What follows are 5 T cell receptor beta chains derived from one specimen sequenced in a study of technical replicates of blood from several donors. Profiling relied on immunoSEQ multiplex PCR, and the TCRdb table lists in-frame clones only, not all of them. The repertoire holds around 79,000 clones, with 94% as singletons. Sequencing was carried out using T cells isolated from PBMCs. The source of these receptors is a human donor in good health.

Notes on this clone: One end of the junction does not line up with germline, which may come from a read error. The CDR3 is CASSPPGAGANVLTF. The CDR3 nucleotides read TGTGCTAGCAGCCCACCAGGGGCTGGGGCCAACGTCCTGACTTTC. V and J are TRBV7-7 and TRBJ2-6; a weak D match, TRBD1 (6 bases). Germline V lookup: CDR1 SSHAT, CDR2 FNYEAQ (reference sequence). This CDR3 is 15 amino acids long. Full variable domain (rest looked up from reference TRBV7-7 and TRBJ2-6): GAGVSQSPRYKVTKRGQDVTLRCDPISSHATLYWYQQALGQGPEFLTYFNYEAQPDKSGLPSDRFSAERPEGSISTLTIQRTEQRDSAMYRCASSPPGAGANVLTFGAGSRLTVL.

V gene TRBV4-1 combines with J gene TRBJ2-7, with TRBD1 matching over 11 bases. The germline gives CDR1 MGHRA, CDR2 YSYEKL. CDR3 length equals 16 residues. V shed 0 bases, J shed 4 bases, and the junction held 5 bases outside the gene matches. CDR3 sequence (DNA): TGCGCCAGCAGCCAAGAGATCGGGACAGGGGGGTACGAGCAGTACTTC. It translates to CASSQEIGTGGYEQYF.

The rearrangement joins TRBV5-6 to TRBJ2-1; 7 bases fit TRBD2. Germline V gene sequence: CDR1 SGHDT, CDR2 YYEEEE. V was clipped by 4 bases and J by 7 bases; unmatched bases: 17. The CDR3 length is 17 residues. The CDR3 DNA reads as TGTGCCAGCAGCATCCCACCCGGGAGGAGGGGTTCGAATGAGCAGTTCTTC. This gives the protein CASSIPPGRRGSNEQFF.

J is TRBJ1-2 and V is TRBV13, with 8 nucleotides matching TRBD1. The CDR3 totals 15 residues. Germline CDR1 and CDR2: PRHDT and FYEKMQ (reference sequence). V lost 5 bases and J lost 7; bases outside the gene matches: 12. The chain's CDR3 is CASSATDRGIRGYTF. CDR3 nucleotide sequence: TGTGCCAGCAGCGCAACTGACAGGGGTATCCGTGGCTACACCTTC.

In nucleotides, the CDR3 is TGCAGCGGGAGACAGGGTCTCACTGAAGCTTTCTTT. Translation gives CSGRQGLTEAFF. The chain joins TRBV29-1 to TRBJ1-1; 7 bases are shared with TRBD1. There are 12 residues in the CDR3. The V gene end was trimmed by 7 bases and the J gene end by 4 bases; junction bases not matched to a gene: 6. CDR1 and CDR2 from the germline V gene are SQVTM and ANQGSEA.